This T cell receptor (beta chain) is from a study of cytomegalovirus exposure and HLA in healthy donors. As for the study in general: The 120 or so validation repertoires used a platform that matched the one used for the 666 first-cohort repertoires, as a later analysis reported. General observations from the study: The tendency of first-cohort TCR clusters to co-occur in the roughly 130 validation repertoires was the finding of a later analysis. Cytomegalovirus-associated TCR beta chains were listed, numbering under 200.

Repertoires were generated with immunoSEQ multiplex PCR, while TCRdb's copy carries only in-frame clones and drops some. The data contain some 200,000 clones, approximately 90% of them singletons. There are 16 residues in the CDR3. V lost 4 bases and J lost 0; bases outside the gene matches: 7. Looked up from germline, CDR1 is SGHRS and CDR2 is YFSETQ. Concerning this clone itself: Antigen specificity is unknown.

The validation cohort, a group of more than 100 subjects, included the donors and was separate from the roughly 670-subject first cohort. This chain uses TRBV5-1 with TRBJ2-7; TRBD2 matches at 10 bases. The TCR originated in a woman between 18 and 30 years old in good health and CMV-seronegative. Sequencing was performed on PBMCs. The CDR3 DNA follows: TGCGCCAGCAGCACGGAACTAGCGGGGAGCTCCTACGAGCAGTACTTC. Translation gives CASSTELAGSSYEQYF.